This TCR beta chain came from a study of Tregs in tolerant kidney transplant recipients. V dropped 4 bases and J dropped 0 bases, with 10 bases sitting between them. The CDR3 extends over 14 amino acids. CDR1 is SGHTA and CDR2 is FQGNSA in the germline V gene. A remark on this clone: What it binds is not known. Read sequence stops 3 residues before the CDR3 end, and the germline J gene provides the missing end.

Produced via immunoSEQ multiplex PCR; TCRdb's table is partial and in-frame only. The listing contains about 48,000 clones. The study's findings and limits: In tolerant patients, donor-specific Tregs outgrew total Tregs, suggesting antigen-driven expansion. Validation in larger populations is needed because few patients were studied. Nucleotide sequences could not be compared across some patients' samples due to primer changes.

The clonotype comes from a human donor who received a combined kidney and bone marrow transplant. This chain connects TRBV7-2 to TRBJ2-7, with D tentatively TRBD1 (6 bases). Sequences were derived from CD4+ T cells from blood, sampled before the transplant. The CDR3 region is CASSYRDNSYEQYF. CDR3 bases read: TGTGCCAGCAGCTACCGGGACAACTCCTACGAG.